One and the same sample provided the 7 T cell receptor beta chains below, sequenced in a study of blood T cell repertoires in COVID-19. Libraries were prepared by immunoSEQ multiplex PCR; TCRdb keeps only in-frame clonotypes and omits some of them. The sample consists of 100,000 to 120,000 clones, 87% of them appearing once. Material: peripheral blood. The source is a human donor in a cohort sampled during active COVID-19.

The chain combines TRBV6-5 with TRBJ2-7; TRBD1 aligns across 10 bases. This CDR3 spans 16 amino acids. V lost 0 bases to trimming and J lost 3 bases; unmatched junction nucleotides: 5. The germline gives CDR1 MNHEY, CDR2 SVGAGI. The CDR3 reads CASSYSTDRGNYEQYF. DNA of the CDR3: TGTGCCAGCAGTTACTCGACGGACAGGGGGAACTACGAGCAGTACTTC.

This rearrangement joins TRBV11-1 to TRBJ2-2; D is possibly TRBD2 (6 bases). The V end was cut by 2 bases, the J end by 9 bases, with 16 bases between. The CDR3 totals 15 residues. The germline V gene encodes CDR1 SGHAT and CDR2 FQDESV (reference sequence). The CDR3 reads CASSLSGQGGRELFF. CDR3 in DNA: TGTGCCAGCAGCTTATCGGGTCAGGGAGGACGGGAGCTGTTTTTT.

The V gene is TRBV5-5, the J gene TRBJ1-2; no clear D. The CDR3 loop spans 15 amino acids. V was pared by 0 bases and J by 4 bases, with 13 bases between. Germline CDR1 is SGHKS and CDR2 is YYEKEE (reference sequence). This CDR3 is CASSLEARAGYGYTF. The CDR3 DNA sequence: TGTGCCAGCAGCTTGGAGGCCCGAGCGGGCTATGGCTACACCTTC.

The rearrangement links TRBV11-2 to TRBJ2-2; D possibly corresponds to TRBD2 (5 bases). Germline values: CDR1 SGHAT, CDR2 FQNNGV. CDR3 length: 12 amino acids. The V end lost 6 bases, the J end lost 8 bases, and 10 bases lay between the germline ends. The CDR3 DNA reads as TGTGCCAGCAGGGGAAGCGGAGGGGAGCTGTTTTTT. Its translation: CASRGSGGELFF.

V is TRBV5-5 and J is TRBJ2-5, with 8 nucleotides matching TRBD1. In germline, CDR1 is SGHKS, CDR2 YYEKEE (reference sequence). V dropped 0 bases and J dropped 0; count of bases not matched to a gene: 7. This CDR3 has 17 amino acids. CDR3 in DNA: TGTGCCAGCAGCTTGGCGCCCGGGACAGGTCACCAAGAGACCCAGTACTTC. Encoded protein: CASSLAPGTGHQETQYF.

The chain has TRBV19 and TRBJ2-6, with 11 bases matching TRBD1. The CDR3 has 19 residues. From germline, CDR1 is LNHDA and CDR2 SQIVND (reference sequence). With V trimmed by 0 bases and J by 1 base, 5 bases remained unmatched. The CDR3 loop reads CASSIEDRGRLSGANVLTF. CDR3 in DNA: TGTGCCAGTAGTATAGAGGACAGGGGGCGGCTTTCTGGGGCCAACGTCCTGACTTTC.

Here the CDR3 reads CASSQDGKIGGTVNEKLFF. In nucleotides, the CDR3 is TGCGCCAGCAGCCAAGATGGAAAGATAGGGGGGACAGTGAACGAAAAACTGTTTTTT. The chain couples TRBV4-1 to TRBJ1-4; 7 bases match TRBD1. V lost 0 bases to trimming and J lost 8 bases; unmatched junction nucleotides: 18. CDR3 length: 19 amino acids. The germline V gene has CDR1 MGHRA and CDR2 YSYEKL.